Reported below is one T cell receptor beta chain. Its antigen is as yet unknown. One end of the junction fails to match germline, which may point to a read error. From unsorted bulk tissue weighing roughly 19-34 mg, DNA and RNA were co-extracted. The sample is drawn from a study of tumor-infiltrating lymphocytes in primary liver carcinoma. At the level of the study: Aged between 30 and 69 years, the patients were men and women. Study-level results: A significantly higher top-250-clone fraction was recorded for tumors than for blood (p = 0.039).

The V gene's germline CDR1 is MNHEY and CDR2 SVGAGI. The CDR3 runs to 18 residues. The template, roughly 0.45 ug total RNA, yielded TCR beta cDNA made with a constant-region primer. Libraries for TCR beta were built through three nested multiplex PCR rounds, which together made up a slightly modified ARM-PCR procedure. The first two PCR rounds, around 11 cycles each, used TRBV1-TRBV30 forward primers and a C-beta reverse primer. TCRdb re-derived calls from the multiplex PCR reads in MiXCR, one entry per CDR3 protein. In the table there are about 100,000 distinct CDR3 sequences, around 68% of which are singletons.

The sample was tumor-adjacent normal liver tissue. The receptor was isolated from a middle-aged man with primary liver carcinoma and hepatitis B virus infection. The rearrangement links TRBV6-5 to TRBJ2-5, with D perhaps being TRBD1 or TRBD2 (7 bases each). The CDR3 region is CVSSYSWVRGGGDGTQYF. Here the CDR3 DNA reads TGTGTCAGCAGTTACTCGTGGGTCAGGGGGGGAGGGGATGGGACCCAGTACTTC.